This is a list of T cell receptor beta chains from one sample in a study of blood T cell repertoires in COVID-19. Sequencing was performed with immunoSEQ multiplex PCR; in TCRdb, only in-frame clones are kept and a portion is missing. In the table there are around 100,000 clones, 80% to 95% of which are singletons. The source material was peripheral blood. Receptor source: a man in his 70s with acute or convalescent COVID-19. Both conserved end residues are part of each CDR3. Fields, in order: V gene, D gene, J gene, clone size, CDR3 DNA, CDR3 protein. The D gene is left open where the match is weak. The size of a clone is reported for some rows only, either as once, few or many, or as a class for expanded clones.

TRBV11-1	TRBD1	TRBJ2-2	NA	TGTGCCAGCAGCCGAGGACAGGGGAGGAACACCGGGGAGCTGTTTTTT	CASSRGQGRNTGELFF
TRBV6-2/TRBV6-3	NA	TRBJ2-3	NA	TGTGCCAGCAGTTACCCTCGCAGGGGTAGCGCGGTCCCGACGCAGTATTTT	CASSYPRRGSAVPTQYF
TRBV7-3	NA	TRBJ1-2	NA	TGTGCCAGCAGCCCCAACACGAGGAGCTACACCTTC	CASSPNTRSYTF
TRBV7-9	NA	TRBJ2-7	many	TGTGCCAGCAGCTTACCGGGACACACCGACTCCTACGAGCAGTACTTC	CASSLPGHTDSYEQYF
TRBV9	NA	TRBJ2-2	NA	TGTGCCAGCAGCGCGAGGGACACCGCGAACACCGGGGAGCTGTTTTTT	CASSARDTANTGELFF
TRBV5-1	NA	TRBJ2-7	NA	TGCGCCAGCAGCTTGGGCGGCGAGCAGTACTTC	CASSLGGEQYF
TRBV2	NA	TRBJ1-4	NA	TGTGCCAGCAGTAGTATCACCAGCATCGGCGGGGAAAAACTGTTTTTT	CASSSITSIGGEKLFF
TRBV12-3/TRBV12-4	NA	TRBJ2-5	NA	TGTGCCAGCAGTTTTTCTCGAGAGACCCAGTACTTC	CASSFSRETQYF
TRBV4-1	NA	TRBJ1-2	NA	TGCGCCAGCAGCCAAGATAGTAACGCTAACTATGGCTACACCTTC	CASSQDSNANYGYTF
TRBV9	TRBD2	TRBJ2-5	NA	TGTGCCAGCAGCCGGGGACTAGCGGGAGAGGGGCGGGAGACCCAGTACTTC	CASSRGLAGEGRETQYF
TRBV7-3	TRBD1	TRBJ1-1	NA	TGTGCCAGCAGCCTCCGCGGGACAGGTGAAGCTTTCTTT	CASSLRGTGEAFF
TRBV6-6	NA	TRBJ1-6	NA	TGTGCCAGCAGTCATGAACAGGGATTGAACAATTCACCCCTCCACTTT	CASSHEQGLNNSPLHF
TRBV7-9	TRBD2	TRBJ2-5	NA	TGTGCCAGCCAAATCGGTGGCGGGGGAGAGACCCAGTACTTC	CASQIGGGGETQYF
TRBV27	NA	TRBJ2-7	once	TGTGCCAGCAGTTTGAGGGGGGGTTACGAGCAGTACTTC	CASSLRGGYEQYF
TRBV30	TRBD1	TRBJ1-4	NA	TGTGCCTGGAGCCTACAGACAGGGCCTGAAAAACTGTTTTTT	CAWSLQTGPEKLFF
TRBV6-5	NA	TRBJ2-3	once	TGTGCCAGCTCAGCCGGGACTTCAGATACGCAGTATTTT	CASSAGTSDTQYF
TRBV3-1/TRBV3-2	NA	TRBJ1-2	NA	TGTGCCAGCAGCCAATTCAGGGGTAACTATGGCTACACCTTC	CASSQFRGNYGYTF
TRBV24-1	TRBD1	TRBJ1-1	NA	TGTGCCACCAGTGACCCTGGACAGGGCCGCACTGAAGCTTTCTTT	CATSDPGQGRTEAFF
TRBV11-3	TRBD2	TRBJ2-5	NA	TGTGCCAGCAGCTATTTTAGCGGGAGTAATTTAGGGACCCAGTACTTC	CASSYFSGSNLGTQYF
TRBV2	TRBD1	TRBJ1-5	NA	TGTGCCAGCAGGCAACAGGGGGCGGGGGTAAATCAGCCCCAGCATTTT	CASRQQGAGVNQPQHF
TRBV12-2	NA	TRBJ2-7	NA	TGTGCAAGTCGCTCCGGACAGGGGACCTCCTACGAGCAGTACTTC	CASRSGQGTSYEQYF
TRBV7-9	NA	TRBJ1-2	NA	TGTGCCAGCAGCCTACGACAGAGTGGCTACACCTTC	CASSLRQSGYTF
TRBV28	NA	TRBJ2-1	once	TGTGCCAGCACCGAGGGACACGCTAGCTCCTACAATGAGCAGTTCTTC	CASTEGHASSYNEQFF
TRBV29-1	NA	TRBJ2-1	few	TGCAGCGTCACGACAAATCTCAATGAGCAGTTCTTC	CSVTTNLNEQFF
TRBV7-8	TRBD1	TRBJ1-5	once	TGTGCCAGCAGCCCTCGGACAGGGAATAGCAATCAGCCCCAGCATTTT	CASSPRTGNSNQPQHF
TRBV5-6	NA	TRBJ2-1	once	TGTGCCAGCAGCTTGGGGAGGCAAGCTGTCTACAATGAGCAGTTCTTC	CASSLGRQAVYNEQFF
TRBV7-9	NA	TRBJ1-1	NA	TGTGCCAGCACCCGCGGGGGGAGCAGGGCGGTCACTGAAGCTTTCTTT	CASTRGGSRAVTEAFF
TRBV5-6	NA	TRBJ2-7	NA	TGTGCCAGCAGCCCCCCACACACCTACGAGCAGTACTTC	CASSPPHTYEQYF
TRBV6-5	NA	TRBJ1-2	once	TGTGCCAGCAGACTACGGAGGGAATATGGCTACACCTTC	CASRLRREYGYTF
TRBV2	TRBD1	TRBJ2-7	once	TGTGCCAGCAGTGAAGCGGTGACAGGGGGCTTGGACGAGCAGTACTTC	CASSEAVTGGLDEQYF
TRBV14	NA	TRBJ2-3	NA	TGTGCCAGCAGCCAAACCTCGGTGGGGCTGAGCACAGATACGCAGTATTTT	CASSQTSVGLSTDTQYF
TRBV28	TRBD1	TRBJ2-2	NA	TGTGCCAGCAGTCCACAGGGACAGGGTTATGCCGGGGAGCTGTTTTTT	CASSPQGQGYAGELFF
TRBV6-5	NA	TRBJ1-6	NA	TGTGCCAGCAGTTACTCGAGACATTATAATTCACCCCTCCACTTT	CASSYSRHYNSPLHF
TRBV12-5	NA	TRBJ2-1	NA	TGTGCTAGTGGTCTCCGAGGGGGTGAGCAGTTCTTC	CASGLRGGEQFF
TRBV11-2	NA	TRBJ2-5	NA	TGTGCCAGCAGCTTAGGACTAGGGGAAGAGACCCAGTACTTC	CASSLGLGEETQYF
TRBV10-3	NA	TRBJ2-1	NA	TGTGCCACCTATGGGGGGAGCTACAATGAGCAGTTCTTC	CATYGGSYNEQFF
TRBV7-8	NA	TRBJ2-7	NA	TGTGCCAGCAGCTTACTTCCTAAACTAACTAGTACCTACGAGCAGTACTTC	CASSLLPKLTSTYEQYF
TRBV12-3/TRBV12-4	NA	TRBJ2-7	NA	TGTGCCAGCAGTTTACCCAGCTACGAGCAGTACTTC	CASSLPSYEQYF
TRBV13	NA	TRBJ2-2	NA	TGTGCCAGCAGCCCGGGCTTGGGGCCCACCGGGGAGCTGTTTTTT	CASSPGLGPTGELFF
TRBV30	TRBD2	TRBJ2-7	NA	TGTGCCTGGACCCCCCGGGACTACACCTTGGAGCAGTACTTC	CAWTPRDYTLEQYF
TRBV7-9	TRBD2	TRBJ2-7	NA	TGTGCCAGCAGTTCTAGCGGGAGACTCAACTACGACGAGCAGTACTTC	CASSSSGRLNYDEQYF
TRBV12-3/TRBV12-4	NA	TRBJ2-7	NA	TGTGCCAGCAGGAGAGGAACTTCCTACGAGCAGTACTTC	CASRRGTSYEQYF
TRBV4-1	NA	TRBJ1-1	NA	TGCGCCAGCGTGGGGGCGTCTACTGAAGCTTTCTTT	CASVGASTEAFF
TRBV2	TRBD2	TRBJ2-1	NA	TGTGCCAGCCTCCCCGGGGGGTACAATGAGCAGTTCTTC	CASLPGGYNEQFF
TRBV7-3	NA	TRBJ1-6	NA	TGTGCCAGCAGCTCTCAAGGGGATAATTCACCCCTCCACTTT	CASSSQGDNSPLHF
TRBV18	NA	TRBJ1-6	once	TGTGCCAGCTCACCCCAGGGAAGGAATAATTCACCCCTCCACTTT	CASSPQGRNNSPLHF
TRBV12-3/TRBV12-4	NA	TRBJ1-5	NA	TGTGCCAGCAGTTTTATCGGGGAGCCCCAGCATTTT	CASSFIGEPQHF